Sequencing of this T cell receptor (beta chain) was carried out in a study of CD8+ T cells in alopecia areata. Across the study: The study gave treated patients oral tofacitinib at 5 to 10 mg twice daily. A 6-month off-drug phase came after tofacitinib, which had lasted 6 to 18 months.

After removal of 5 bases from V and 5 bases from J, the junction contained 4 bases not matched to a gene. Germline lookup yields CDR1 SEHNR and CDR2 FQNEAQ (reference sequence). CDR3 length equals 14 residues. This clone came up a few times. Treatment in this sample: oral pan-JAK inhibitor, 5-10 mg twice daily. RNA extraction was followed by reverse transcription into cDNA, which acted as the sequencing template. The table came from immunoSEQ multiplex PCR; TCRdb's copy has only in-frame clones and leaves some out. The sample carries about 220,000 clones, roughly 56% recorded once. The chain links TRBV7-9 to TRBJ2-2; 8 nucleotides agree with TRBD2. This TCR was sampled from a human donor with alopecia areata. The source material was CD4+ T cells sorted from blood, sampled at week 4, from a patient treated with tofacitinib. Here the CDR3 DNA reads TGTGCCAGCAGCACCGCTAGCGGGACCGGGGAGCTGTTTTTT. This translates into CASSTASGTGELFF.